These 8 T cell receptor beta chains were sequenced from one sample in a study of regulatory T cells in long-lasting Graves disease. Time point of the sample: newly diagnosed GD, antithyroid drugs for less than 3 months. PBMC RNA served as the TCR library source. Construction of TCR beta libraries relied on iRepertoire HTBI primers and on Arm-PCR targeting CDR3 regions. TCRdb passed the multiplex PCR reads through MiXCR, listing each CDR3 protein once. Here the sample spans 350,000 to 450,000 distinct CDR3 sequences, about 12% being singletons. These data are also associated with another study on T cells in Graves' hyperthyroidism and ophthalmopathy.

Material: peripheral blood mononuclear cells (PBMCs), obtained at new diagnosis, from a patient treated with antithyroid drugs. These receptors were obtained from a woman aged 18-29 years with Graves disease.

In its sample, this clonotype was seen many times. The J gene is TRBJ2-1, the V gene TRBV28, with 10 positions matching TRBD2. This CDR3 is 14 amino acids long. The V gene's germline CDR1 is MDHEN and CDR2 SYDVKM. V lost 5 bases to trimming and J lost 7 bases; unmatched junction nucleotides: 5. Written as DNA, the CDR3 is TGTGCCAGCAGTCAAGCGGGAGGGTCTAATGAGCAGTTCTTC. Its translation: CASSQAGGSNEQFF.

This clonotype was picked up many times. V and J are TRBV11-2 and TRBJ1-1; D is unresolved. Germline CDR1 is SGHAT and CDR2 is FQNNGV. With 4 bases removed from V and 6 bases from J, the gap between germline ends came to 18 bases. This CDR3 is 15 amino acids long. The CDR3, as DNA: TGTGCCAGCAGCTCGAGAGCGGGGATCGTGGCTGAAGCTTTCTTT. Its translation: CASSSRAGIVAEAFF.

This clonotype was found many times. The J gene is TRBJ2-7, the V gene TRBV2; possibly TRBD1 for D (8 bases). Trimming pared 7 bases from V and 0 bases from J, leaving 13 bases between. Germline CDR1 and CDR2: SNHLY and FYNNEI. CDR3 size: 14 residues. In DNA, the CDR3 is TGTGCCAGCAAAAACAGGGGGGGCTCCTACGAGCAGTACGTC. It is translated as CASKNRGGSYEQYV.

This clonotype was detected ten times or more. The V and J genes are TRBV20-1 and TRBJ1-6, with a possible D match to TRBD1 (5 bases). Germline-derived CDR1 and CDR2 are DFQATT and SNEGSKA (reference sequence). This CDR3 has 16 residues. Trimming stripped 0 bases from V and 9 bases from J, with 18 bases between. The CDR3 coding sequence is TGCAGTGCTAGAGATAATCCGGCCAGGGAGGGTTCACCCCTCCACTTT. This gives the protein CSARDNPAREGSPLHF.

This clonotype was seen ten or more times. This chain uses TRBV6-2 or TRBV6-3 with TRBJ2-2; 7 bases fit TRBD1. Unmatched junction bases numbered 2, after V lost 5 bases and J lost 2 bases. CDR3 length: 14 residues. In germline, CDR1 is MNHEY, CDR2 SVGEGT. The CDR3 protein is CASSDRDNTGELFF. The CDR3 DNA sequence: TGTGCCAGCAGTGACAGGGACAACACCGGGGAGCTGTTTTTT.

This clonotype was detected many times. The chain joins TRBV12-3 or TRBV12-4 to TRBJ1-1, with D perhaps TRBD1 (5 bases). The CDR3 is 13 amino acids. V dropped 2 bases and J dropped 7 bases, with 11 bases sitting between them. Here the CDR3 reads CASSLWGGDEAFF. In DNA form, the CDR3 reads TGTGCCAGCAGTTTATGGGGAGGGGATGAAGCTTTCTTT.

The sample holds many counts of this clonotype. This chain joins TRBV9 and TRBJ2-7; TRBD1 agrees at 12 bases. J lost 6 bases, V lost 4 bases, and 8 bases had no gene match. The CDR3 sequence is 15 residues long. Germline V lookup: CDR1 SGDLS, CDR2 YYNGEE. In DNA form, the CDR3 reads TGTGCCAGCAGCCCGCGGGACAGGGGGCTCGGCGAGCAGTACTTC. Amino acid sequence: CASSPRDRGLGEQYF.

The chain joins TRBV7-9 to TRBJ1-6, with TRBD1 as a possible D gene (5 bases). The V end lost 5 bases, the J end lost 3 bases, and 11 bases lay between the germline ends. The CDR3 is 15 amino acids. From germline, CDR1 is SEHNR and CDR2 FQNEAQ (reference sequence). The CDR3 sequence: CASSETAIYNSPLHF. The CDR3 DNA is TGTGCCAGCAGCGAGACAGCCATCTATAATTCACCCCTCCACTTT. Full variable domain (rest looked up from reference TRBV7-9 and TRBJ1-6): DTGVSQNPRHKITKRGQNVTFRCDPISEHNRLYWYRQTLGQGPEFLTYFQNEAQLEKSRLLSDRFSAERPKGSFSTLEIQRTEQGDSAMYLCASSETAIYNSPLHFGNGTRLTVT.